This TCR beta chain was profiled in a study of vaccination effects on CD4 cells after COVID-19. A remark on this clone: Its antigen is undetermined.

Viral peptide pools were used in the ViraFEST assay to expand antigen-specific CD4+ T cells, and sequencing came afterward. Cultured cells yielded isolated CD4+ T cells after about ten days. Neither prior SARS-CoV-2 infection nor positive nucleocapsid antibodies were present in the vaccine recipients. Each culture had half its medium swapped for IL-2 medium on days 3 and 7. Trimming took 4 bases from V and 3 from J; bases not matched to a gene: 3. This CDR3 has 13 amino acids. CDR1 and CDR2 from the germline V gene are SGHTS and YDEGEE. The data were produced by immunoSEQ multiplex PCR, yet TCRdb's version contains in-frame clones alone and is incomplete. The profile covers fewer than 40,000 clones, with roughly two thirds appearing a single time and approximately 27% taken by the ten largest.

This sample comprised CD4+ T cells from PBMCs cultured with HCoV-229E spike peptides, obtained before COVID-19 vaccination. V gene TRBV5-8 combines with J gene TRBJ2-7; TRBD1 aligns across 8 bases. The receptor's source is a human donor who received a COVID-19 vaccine. The CDR3 protein is CASSRTGNYEQYF. The CDR3 bases are TGTGCCAGCAGCCGGACAGGGAACTACGAGCAGTACTTC.